The clone carrying this TCR beta chain was detected ten times or more. What it binds is not known. These data are taken from a study of CD8 T cells in ankylosing spondylitis. Study-level points and caveats: The clones that were linked to disease were reported to be significantly enriched in matched synovial fluid samples from ankylosing spondylitis patients.

CDR3 length: 16 amino acids. The junction had 6 bases not matched to a gene; V was cut back by 4 bases and J by 2 bases. Scientists made TCR beta libraries using quantitative 5'-RACE with molecular barcodes. TCRdb processed the 5' RACE reads anew with MiXCR; each CDR3 protein has one entry. The table includes 340,000 or so distinct CDR3 sequences, about 15% detected once. The sequencing input was blood, either unsorted or a sorted T cell fraction (not recorded which). This chain links TRBV12-3 or TRBV12-4 with TRBJ2-1, with 9 bases that match TRBD2. This clonotype was sampled from a male donor with ankylosing spondylitis or in good health (not recorded which). The CDR3 region is CASSSSGRHPYNEQFF. CDR3 in DNA: TGTGCCAGCAGTTCGAGCGGGAGGCACCCCTACAATGAGCAGTTCTTC.